These 21 T cell receptor beta chains originate from one sample sequenced in a study of T-cell reconstitution after alpha-beta-depleted transplantation in children. Preparing the TCRbeta library involved the use of unique molecular identifiers. TCRdb fed the PCR reads into MiXCR, producing one record per CDR3 protein. The data hold roughly 160,000 distinct CDR3 sequences, with 11% observed a single time. Sequencing used PBMCs, obtained before TCRalphabeta/CD19-depleted stem cell transplant. The receptors originated from a boy aged 2 to 10 with acute myeloid leukemia, due to receive a stem cell transplant.

In its sample, this clonotype was seen many times. The V gene is TRBV7-2, the J gene TRBJ1-1, with D perhaps matching TRBD1 (6 bases). Germline CDR1 SGHTA, CDR2 FQGNSA. CDR3 length: 15 amino acids. The V end lost 1 base, the J end lost 2 bases, and 11 bases lay between the germline ends. CDR3 coding DNA: TGTGCCAGCAGCTTAGTAGGGGGGATCAACACTGAAGCTTTCTTT. Translation gives CASSLVGGINTEAFF.

This clonotype was recorded many times. V gene TRBV29-1 combines with J gene TRBJ1-2; a weak D match, TRBD1 (6 bases). V dropped 8 bases and J dropped 3 bases, with 16 bases sitting between them. CDR1 is SQVTM and CDR2 is ANQGSEA in the germline V gene. This CDR3 is 13 amino acids long. DNA for the CDR3: TGCAGCACCGAGGGGGGGAATGACTATGGCTACACCTTC. Translated, it gives CSTEGGNDYGYTF.

This clonotype was recorded once. A read error may produce the germline difference seen at one junction end. V usage is TRBV20-1 and J usage is TRBJ2-1, with 10 bases identical to TRBD1. The CDR3 totals 16 residues. Germline V gives CDR1 DFQATT, CDR2 SNEGSKA (reference sequence). The DNA of the CDR3 is TGCAGTTCTAGGGGACCGACAGGGGGCTTCATAAATGAGCAGTTCTTC. It yields the protein CSSRGPTGGFINEQFF.

This clonotype was observed at least ten times. This chain joins TRBV12-3 or TRBV12-4 and TRBJ1-1; 7 bases map to TRBD1. The CDR3 is 17 amino acids. The V gene end was trimmed by 7 bases and the J gene end by 1 base; junction bases not matched to a gene: 15. The CDR3 DNA is TGTGCCAGCACTAAACAAACCGGGACAGCGAGGAACACTGAAGCTTTCTTT. Protein: CASTKQTGTARNTEAFF.

This clonotype was seen repeatedly, ten times or more. V is TRBV3-1 and J is TRBJ2-1; 8 nucleotides align to TRBD2. After removal of 0 bases from V and 4 bases from J, the junction contained 5 bases not matched to a gene. The germline V gene encodes CDR1 LGHDT and CDR2 YNNKEL (reference sequence). CDR3 length: 16 amino acids. The CDR3 sequence is CASSQDFREGYNEQFF. DNA of the CDR3: TGTGCCAGCAGCCAAGACTTCCGGGAGGGATACAATGAGCAGTTCTTC.

The sample holds many counts of this clonotype. The V gene is TRBV10-2, the J gene TRBJ2-7; 10 nucleotides match TRBD1. Germline V gives CDR1 WSHSY, CDR2 SAAADI. With V trimmed by 7 bases and J by 3 bases, 12 bases remained unmatched. The CDR3 length is 16 residues. CDR3 nucleotide sequence: TGCGCCAGCACCCCCCAAGTGGACAGGGGGGGCTACGAGCAGTACTTC. This sequence encodes CASTPQVDRGGYEQYF.

This clonotype was observed at least ten times. This chain connects TRBV19 to TRBJ2-7; possible D gene TRBD2, 5 bases. In germline, CDR1 is LNHDA, CDR2 SQIVND (reference sequence). Deletions cut 0 bases from V and 4 bases from J, with 13 bases between. The CDR3 runs to 15 residues. DNA of the CDR3: TGTGCCAGTAGTATAGATCTGGGCGGAGGATACGAGCAGTACTTC. Its translation: CASSIDLGGGYEQYF.

V and J are TRBV6-5 and TRBJ1-1; D may be TRBD1 (6 bases). The CDR3 runs 17 residues. Trimming took off 2 bases at V and 1 base at J, with 17 bases between the two ends. Germline lookup yields CDR1 MNHEY and CDR2 SVGAGI. This CDR3 is CASSYATPGTPNTEAFF. The CDR3 nucleotides read TGTGCCAGCAGTTACGCAACCCCCGGGACACCGAACACTGAAGCTTTCTTT.

The chain combines TRBV7-3 with TRBJ2-2; 9 bases align to TRBD2. CDR3 size: 13 residues. Per the germline V gene, CDR1 is SGHTA and CDR2 is FQGTGA. The trim removed 6 bases at V and 4 bases at J, leaving 0 bases unmatched. CDR3: CASRREGTGELFF. The CDR3 coding sequence is TGTGCCAGCAGGCGGGAGGGCACCGGGGAGCTGTTTTTT.

This clonotype was counted at least ten times. The rearrangement uses TRBV20-1 and TRBJ2-5; D possibly corresponds to TRBD1 (6 bases). Germline CDR1 DFQATT, CDR2 SNEGSKA (reference sequence). The length of the CDR3 is 12 residues. Trimming stripped 4 bases from V and 5 bases from J, with 11 bases between. CDR3 bases: TGCAGTGCTATAACAGGGTTGGAGACCCAGTACTTC. Its translation: CSAITGLETQYF.

This clonotype was observed many times. The gene calls are TRBV20-1 and TRBJ2-3; D is perhaps TRBD2 (6 bases). V lost 6 bases to trimming and J lost 2 bases, with 18 bases between them. CDR3 length equals 15 residues. Per the germline V gene, CDR1 is DFQATT and CDR2 is SNEGSKA (reference sequence). This chain's CDR3 is CSATRQGANTDTQYF. The CDR3, as DNA: TGCAGTGCGACTAGACAAGGGGCTAACACAGATACGCAGTATTTT.

This clonotype was counted at least ten times. The chain recombines TRBV29-1 with TRBJ1-2; D ambiguous. Per the germline V gene, CDR1 is SQVTM and CDR2 is ANQGSEA. Trimming removed 7 bases at V and 4 bases at J, with 22 bases between. The CDR3 consists of 15 residues. The CDR3 DNA follows: TGCAGCGCCGAGAATCTGGGGATGGTGGGCTATGGCTACACCTTC. Amino acids: CSAENLGMVGYGYTF.

The V call is TRBV20-1, the J call TRBJ2-1; D unclear. Germline loops: CDR1 DFQATT, CDR2 SNEGSKA (reference sequence). V was shortened by 1 base and J by 0 bases, with 10 bases between the two germline ends. The CDR3 consists of 15 residues. CDR3 amino acids: CSARGQSYSYNEQFF. Written as DNA, the CDR3 is TGCAGTGCTAGAGGGCAGTCCTACTCCTACAATGAGCAGTTCTTC.

There are many counts of this clonotype. This chain joins TRBV29-1 and TRBJ2-7; TRBD1 aligns across 11 bases. The V gene end was trimmed by 6 bases and the J gene end by 6 bases; junction bases not matched to a gene: 1. CDR1 is SQVTM, CDR2 ANQGSEA, per germline. The CDR3 sequence is 11 residues long. CDR3 in amino acids: CSVGTGGEQYV. The CDR3 DNA is TGCAGCGTGGGGACAGGGGGCGAGCAGTACGTC.

This clonotype was detected many times. The chain carries TRBV12-3 or TRBV12-4 and TRBJ2-1; no firm D call. This CDR3 has 13 residues. Trimming took off 6 bases at V and 4 bases at J, with 10 bases between the two ends. For the CDR3, the DNA is TGTGCCAGCAGCAAACAGATGTACAATGAGCAGTTCTTC. Residues: CASSKQMYNEQFF.

This clonotype has a count of ten or more. The gene calls are TRBV12-3 or TRBV12-4 and TRBJ1-5, with a weak D call TRBD1 (5 bases). The ends were cut back, 1 base at V and 2 bases at J, with 9 bases in the middle. This CDR3 comprises 15 residues. CDR3 residues: CASSLDRWGNQPQHF. The CDR3 DNA reads as TGTGCCAGCAGTTTAGACAGGTGGGGCAATCAGCCCCAGCATTTT.

This clonotype was seen repeatedly, ten times or more. The chain employs TRBV15 and TRBJ2-3, with a possible D match to TRBD2 (6 bases). Germline V CDR1 and CDR2: LNHNV, YYDKDF (reference sequence). The CDR3 totals 18 residues. Deletions cut 3 bases from V and 8 bases from J, with 27 bases between. In DNA, the CDR3 is TGTGCCACCAGCAGCCTCGGGACTCCAGCGGACCTCGTAGGTACGCAGTATTTT. It encodes CATSSLGTPADLVGTQYF.

This clonotype was picked up many times. This chain links TRBV20-1 with TRBJ1-1; D ambiguous. The CDR3 consists of 14 residues. The V gene's germline CDR1 is DFQATT and CDR2 SNEGSKA (reference sequence). Trimming cost V 1 base and J 3 bases, with 12 bases left between them. The CDR3 DNA is TGCAGTGCTAGAGGGACGTTTACGGACACTGAAGCTTTCTTT. Translating it yields CSARGTFTDTEAFF.

A note on this clonotype: One end of the junction does not line up with germline, which may come from a read error. J is TRBJ2-1 and V is TRBV4-2, with 9 bases matching TRBD2. CDR3 length: 16 residues. Germline CDR1 LGHNA, CDR2 YNFKEQ. Here the CDR3 reads CAISPGLAGTYNEQFF. In DNA form, the CDR3 reads TGTGCCATCAGCCCTGGGCTAGCGGGGACCTACAATGAGCAGTTCTTC.

In its sample, this clonotype was seen many times. The chain combines TRBV10-3 with TRBJ2-1; D unresolved. The CDR3 spans 13 residues. Germline V lookup: CDR1 ENHRY, CDR2 SYGVKD. V was cut by 11 bases and J by 5 bases, with 16 bases left in between. CDR3 protein: CAVGPRVDNEQFF. The CDR3 coding sequence is TGTGCCGTAGGACCCCGTGTTGACAATGAGCAGTTCTTC.

The table lists this clonotype with many counts. The chain is built from TRBV3-1 and TRBJ2-3, with D possibly TRBD1 on 6 matching bases. V gave up 3 bases and J gave up 0 bases, with 7 bases separating them. CDR3 length: 14 residues. From germline, CDR1 is LGHDT and CDR2 YNNKEL (reference sequence). Here the CDR3 DNA reads TGTGCCAGCAGCCAGGACAGTAGCACAGATACGCAGTATTTT. This encodes CASSQDSSTDTQYF.